The 13 T cell receptor beta chains below come from one sample, sequenced in a study of post-analysis software for immune sequencing data (dated by TCRdb to 2015 to 2017). The study at large found these results: Patients showed significantly higher frequencies than controls for several TRBV segments, among them TRBV5-6, TRBV5-1 and TRBV20-1.

Their antigens are not known. Libraries were made using PCR. Instrument used: Illumina HiSeq 2500. Unique molecular identifiers were incorporated into TCR beta cDNA libraries to reduce PCR and sequencing biases. TCRdb passed the public sequencing reads through fastp at Q25 and MiXCR, retaining productive beta sequences. Rows are unified per CDR3 protein, each entry keeping the most common DNA and genes. Counted in this sample were hundreds of thousands of distinct CDR3 sequences; more than 50% of them appeared once. The ten largest clones take up 11% of the sample. The sequenced sample consisted of blood. The receptors come from a girl aged 2 to 10 with multiple sclerosis.

V and J are TRBV4-2 and TRBJ2-1; 8 bases are shared with TRBD1. The CDR3 runs 17 residues. Losses at the gene ends were 2 bases for V and 1 base for J; bases not matched to a gene: 7. Germline V CDR1 and CDR2: LGHNA, YNFKEQ. CDR3 bases: TGTGCCAGCAGCCAAAGGAGTACAGGGGGATCCTACAATGAGCAGTTCTTC. Protein product: CASSQRSTGGSYNEQFF.

The chain recombines TRBV15 with TRBJ2-5; D call uncertain. Germline CDR1 is LNHNV and CDR2 is YYDKDF (reference sequence). The CDR3 runs to 12 residues. V dropped 3 bases and J dropped 11 bases, with 13 bases sitting between them. CDR3 coding DNA: TGTGCCACCAGCAGGGACGCGCGAGAGCAGTACTTC. Translating gives CATSRDAREQYF.

This rearrangement joins TRBV6-5 to TRBJ2-1; 9 nucleotides agree with TRBD2. Germline values: CDR1 MNHEY, CDR2 SVGAGI. The junction had 3 bases not matched to a gene; V was cut back by 7 bases and J by 2 bases. The CDR3 is made up of 14 amino acids. This chain's CDR3 is CASIASGTYNEQFF. CDR3 nucleotides: TGTGCCAGCATCGCTAGCGGGACCTACAATGAGCAGTTCTTC.

The gene calls are TRBV5-1 and TRBJ1-1, with no clear D. Germline CDR1 is SGHRS and CDR2 is YFSETQ. V was clipped by 4 bases and J by 1 base, with 14 bases between them. CDR3 size: 15 residues. CDR3 residues: CASSEDSSRNTEAFF. The CDR3 region has the DNA TGCGCCAGCAGCGAGGACTCGTCCCGGAACACTGAAGCTTTCTTT.

The DNA for the CDR3 is TGTGCCATCAGTGGGTCCGGAAACAATTCACCCCTCCACTTT. It translates to CAISGSGNNSPLHF. The rearrangement uses TRBV10-3 and TRBJ1-6, with D hard to call. Looked up from germline, CDR1 is ENHRY and CDR2 is SYGVKD. V lost 4 bases, J lost 7 bases, and 11 bases lay in between. This CDR3 has 14 residues.

In DNA form, the CDR3 reads TGCAGTGCTAGGGCGGTCTCTAAGACCCAGTACTTC. This sequence encodes CSARAVSKTQYF. The gene calls are TRBV20-1 and TRBJ2-7; D gene unclear. The J call is doubtful: the DNA matches TRBJ2-5 better. The germline CDR1 and CDR2 sequences are DFQATT and SNEGSKA (reference sequence). The CDR3 runs 12 residues.

J is TRBJ2-7 and V is TRBV6-5; possible D gene TRBD1, 6 bases. Near its end, the DNA agrees better with TRBJ2-5, so the J call may be wrong. In germline, CDR1 is MNHEY, CDR2 SVGAGI. The CDR3 covers 13 residues. CDR3 loop: CASSYTGYRTQYF. Here the CDR3 DNA reads TGTGCCAGCAGTTACACAGGGTACCGGACCCAGTACTTC.

This chain uses TRBV7-3 with TRBJ2-1, with 11 bases aligning to TRBD1. Unmatched junction bases numbered 10, after V lost 5 bases and J lost 7 bases. The CDR3 has 16 amino acids. Germline assignment: CDR1 SGHTA and CDR2 FQGTGA. Written as DNA, the CDR3 is TGTGCCAGCAGCATAGACCGGGACAGGGGGAAGAATGAGCAGTTCTTC. This translates into CASSIDRDRGKNEQFF. Drawing the rest from reference TRBV7-3 and TRBJ2-1, the complete variable domain is GAGVSQTPSNKVTEKGKYVELRCDPISGHTALYWYRQSLGQGPEFLIYFQGTGAADDSGLPNDRFFAVRPEGSVSTLKIQRTERGDSAVYLCASSIDRDRGKNEQFFGPGTRLTVL.

The chain employs TRBV12-3 or TRBV12-4 and TRBJ2-3, with 8 bases that match TRBD1. V lost 6 bases to trimming and J lost 1 base; unmatched junction nucleotides: 9. This CDR3 contains 16 residues. The DNA of the CDR3 is TGTGCCAGCAGCCGCCCCCAGGGGGCCGGCACAGATACGCAGTATTTT. Translation: CASSRPQGAGTDTQYF.

This clonotype showed up just once. The chain has TRBV7-2 and TRBJ2-5; D unclear. The length of the CDR3 is 15 residues. V was trimmed by 0 bases and J by 5 bases, leaving 13 bases between them. CDR1 is SGHTA, CDR2 FQGNSA, per germline. CDR3 bases: TGTGCCAGCAGCTTAGCGGCCGGGCCCCTGGAGACCCAGTACTTC. This sequence encodes CASSLAAGPLETQYF.

This clonotype was counted between two and nine times. The chain recombines TRBV18 with TRBJ2-3; the match to TRBD1 covers 9 bases. Germline CDR1 KGHSH, CDR2 LQKENI. The CDR3 spans 16 residues. The V gene end was trimmed by 0 bases and the J gene end by 4 bases; junction bases not matched to a gene: 5. In DNA form, the CDR3 reads TGTGCCAGCTCACCACCCGGGACAGGGCGCCCAGATACGCAGTATTTT. Amino acids: CASSPPGTGRPDTQYF.

This clonotype came up a few times. V and J are TRBV12-3 or TRBV12-4 and TRBJ2-5; TRBD1 is a possible D gene (5 bases). The CDR3 loop spans 15 amino acids. The V end was cut by 4 bases, the J end by 2 bases, with 14 bases between. CDR3 sequence reads: CASSSTNDRQETQYF. CDR3 DNA: TGTGCCAGCAGTTCAACCAACGACAGACAAGAGACCCAGTACTTC.

This sequence joins TRBV20-1 and TRBJ2-5; 7 nucleotides align to TRBD2. The germline CDR1 and CDR2 sequences are DFQATT and SNEGSKA (reference sequence). The CDR3 runs to 14 residues. Trimming took 4 bases from V and 5 from J; bases not matched to a gene: 10. Here the CDR3 DNA reads TGCAGTGCTACCGATAGGGGAGGGGCTGAGACCCAGTACTTC. Translated: CSATDRGGAETQYF.